The sequence of this TCR beta chain was determined in a study of cytomegalovirus exposure and HLA in healthy donors. Study results and caveats: A few of the chains that were CMV-associated were confirmed in vitro to be specific for CMV antigens. Analysis performed later found more than 15,000 TCR beta sequences associated with HLA alleles at 0.05 false discovery rate.

Per germline, CDR1 SGHVS and CDR2 FNYEAQ. The CDR3 is 12 residues long. Deletions cut 1 base from V and 5 bases from J, with 3 bases between. This clone was picked up one time. Its antigen remains unidentified. PCR was performed using 60 Vbeta and 13 Jbeta primers. Clones were sequenced by immunoSEQ multiplex PCR, and TCRdb holds only the in-frame ones, with some missing. The sample holds roughly 100,000 clones, roughly 80% seen once. The chain employs TRBV7-6 and TRBJ2-1; unclear D gene. Sequencing used PBMCs. The receptor was isolated from a male donor in good health and CMV-seropositive. The CDR3 nucleotides are TGTGCCAGCAGCTTAGTCGACAATGAGCAGTTCTTC. Residues: CASSLVDNEQFF.